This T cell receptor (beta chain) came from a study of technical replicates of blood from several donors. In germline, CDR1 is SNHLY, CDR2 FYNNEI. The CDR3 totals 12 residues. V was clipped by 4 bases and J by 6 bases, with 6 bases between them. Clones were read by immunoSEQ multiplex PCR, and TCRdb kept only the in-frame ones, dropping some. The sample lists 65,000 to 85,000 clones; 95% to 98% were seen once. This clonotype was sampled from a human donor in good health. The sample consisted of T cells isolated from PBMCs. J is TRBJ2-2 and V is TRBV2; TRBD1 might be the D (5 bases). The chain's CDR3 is CASSGQSGELFF. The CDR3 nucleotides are TGTGCCAGCAGTGGACAGTCCGGGGAGCTGTTTTTT.